This T cell receptor (beta chain) stems from a study of tumor-infiltrating lymphocytes in oesophageal squamous cell carcinoma (dated by TCRdb to the mid-2010s). CDR1 and CDR2 (MNHGY, SVAAGI) derive from the germline V gene. From the cysteine up to the phenylalanine, the CDR3 has a length of 11 residues. The DNA shown is the 33-base CDR3, in frame from base 1. Libraries were constructed by PCR. TCRdb shows the sequencer as Illumina HiSeq 2000. The raw public data were reprocessed by TCRdb itself: fastp quality trimming at Q25, MiXCR clonotype calling, in-frame beta chains only. Under each unique CDR3 protein, matching rows form one entry showing the most common genes and DNA. Within this sample are tens of thousands of distinct CDR3 sequences, with about 34% of them counted one time only. The biggest ten clones account for roughly an eighth of the sample. Remarks on this clonotype: Its target antigen remains unknown. No qualities accompany the bases; no much larger clone lies one base away.

Sample: esophageal tumor tissue. This clonotype originated in a male donor with esophageal squamous cell carcinoma. The sequence is built from TRBV6-9 and TRBJ2-6, and TRBD1 may be the D gene, going by 6 matching bases. The J call is uncertain, as TRBJ2-1 better fits the DNA end. The nucleotide sequence reads TGTGCCAGCAGGACCACAGGGGAGCAGTTCTTC. Protein translation: CASRTTGEQFF.